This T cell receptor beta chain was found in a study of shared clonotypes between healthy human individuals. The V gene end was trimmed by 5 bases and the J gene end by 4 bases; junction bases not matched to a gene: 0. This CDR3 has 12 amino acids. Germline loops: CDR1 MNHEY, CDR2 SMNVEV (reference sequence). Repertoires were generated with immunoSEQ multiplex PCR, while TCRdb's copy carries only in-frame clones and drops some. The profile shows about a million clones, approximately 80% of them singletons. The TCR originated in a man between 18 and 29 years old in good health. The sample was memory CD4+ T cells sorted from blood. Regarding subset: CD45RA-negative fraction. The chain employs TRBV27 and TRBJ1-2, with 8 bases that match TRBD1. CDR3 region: CASSGQGYGYTF. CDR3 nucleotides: TGTGCCAGCAGTGGACAGGGCTATGGCTACACCTTC.